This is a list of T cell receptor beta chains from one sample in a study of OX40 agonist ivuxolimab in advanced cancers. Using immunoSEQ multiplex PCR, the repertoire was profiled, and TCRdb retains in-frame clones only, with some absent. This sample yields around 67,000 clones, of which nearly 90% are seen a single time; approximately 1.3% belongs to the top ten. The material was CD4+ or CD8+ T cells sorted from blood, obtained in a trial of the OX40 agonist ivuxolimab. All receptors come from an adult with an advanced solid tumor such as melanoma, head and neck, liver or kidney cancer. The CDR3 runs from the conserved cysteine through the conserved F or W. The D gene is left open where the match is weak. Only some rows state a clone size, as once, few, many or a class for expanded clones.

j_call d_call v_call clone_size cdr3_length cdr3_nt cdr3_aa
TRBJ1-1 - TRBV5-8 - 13 TGTGCCAGCAGCCCTACAGGGCGCACTGAAGCTTTCTTT CASSPTGRTEAFF
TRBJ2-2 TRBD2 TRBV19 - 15 TGTGCCAGTAGCCGTATTCTTACTAGCGGCGGGGAGCTGTTTTTT CASSRILTSGGELFF
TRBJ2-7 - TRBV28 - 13 TGTGCCAGCAGCCCCACTATATTTTACGAGCAGTACTTC CASSPTIFYEQYF
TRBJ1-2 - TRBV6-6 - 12 TGTGCCAGCAGAAAGCGAGGGTATGGCTACACCTTC CASRKRGYGYTF
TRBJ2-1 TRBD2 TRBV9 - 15 TGTGCCAGCAGCGGGACTAGCGGAGCTTACAATGAGCAGTTCTTC CASSGTSGAYNEQFF
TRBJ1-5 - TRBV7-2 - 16 TGTGCCAGCAGCTTAAATGCAGGGATCAGCAATCAGCCCCAGCATTTT CASSLNAGISNQPQHF
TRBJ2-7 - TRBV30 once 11 TGTGCCTGGAGTGTAAAGTACGAGCAGTACTTC CAWSVKYEQYF
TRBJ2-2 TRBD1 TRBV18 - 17 TGTGCCAGCTCACCACGGGACGGGACAGGGTCGAACGGGGAGCTGTTTTTT CASSPRDGTGSNGELFF
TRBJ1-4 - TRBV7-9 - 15 TGTGCCAGCACCTTCCCCGCCGGCGGTAATGAAAAACTGTTTTTT CASTFPAGGNEKLFF
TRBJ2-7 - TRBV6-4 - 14 TGTGCCAGCAGCACCGACCTAGGCCCCTACGAGCAGTACTTC CASSTDLGPYEQYF
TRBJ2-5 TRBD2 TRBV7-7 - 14 TGTGCTAGCAGCCCCCGGGGGGATGGGGAGACCCAGTACTTC CASSPRGDGETQYF
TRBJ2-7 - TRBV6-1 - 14 TGTGCCAGCAGTGGTATAATTGGCCCTTACGAGCAGTACTTC CASSGIIGPYEQYF
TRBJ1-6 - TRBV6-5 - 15 TGTGCCAGCAGTTCGGGGAGCTCCTATAATTCACCCCTCCACTTT CASSSGSSYNSPLHF
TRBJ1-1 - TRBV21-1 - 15 TGTGCCAGCAGCGGGCGGGACAGGCGGAACACTGAAGCTTTCTTT CASSGRDRRNTEAFF
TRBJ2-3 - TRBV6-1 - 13 TGTGCCAGCAGTGTTGGGCGGGAAGATACGCAGTATTTT CASSVGREDTQYF
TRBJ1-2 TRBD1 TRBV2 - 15 TGTGCCAGCACTTCCGACAGGGGTAGAAGCTATGGCTACACCTTC CASTSDRGRSYGYTF
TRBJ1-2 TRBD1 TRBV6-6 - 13 TGTGCCAGCGGACAGGAACCCCCCTATGGCTACACCTTC CASGQEPPYGYTF
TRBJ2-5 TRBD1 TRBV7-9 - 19 TGTGCCAGCAGCTCGATACTCTTATCCGGGACAGGGGCCCAAGAGACCCAGTACTTC CASSSILLSGTGAQETQYF
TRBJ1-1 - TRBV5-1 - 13 TGCGCCAGCAGCTTGGATTCGAACACTGAAGCTTTCTTT CASSLDSNTEAFF
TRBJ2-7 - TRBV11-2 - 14 TGTGCCAGCAGCCAGTCACGCGGGGGCAACGAGCAGTACTTC CASSQSRGGNEQYF
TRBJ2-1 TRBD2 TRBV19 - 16 TGTGCCAGTACCAGGACTAGCGGAGGCACCTACAATGAGCAGTTCTTC CASTRTSGGTYNEQFF
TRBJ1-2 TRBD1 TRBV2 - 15 TGTGCCAGCAACCCGGGACAGGGGCGCAACTATGGCTACACCTTC CASNPGQGRNYGYTF
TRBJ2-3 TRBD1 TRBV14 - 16 TGTGCCAGCACCGCCTCGGGACAGGGATTCTATAATACGCAGTATTTT CASTASGQGFYNTQYF
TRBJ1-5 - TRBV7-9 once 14 TGTGCCAGCAGCCAAGACACCCGCAATCAGCCCCAGCATTTT CASSQDTRNQPQHF
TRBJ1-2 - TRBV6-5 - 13 TGTGCCAGCAGTTACGGGCGGGGGTATGGCTACACCTTC CASSYGRGYGYTF
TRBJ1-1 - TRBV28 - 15 TGTGCCAGCAGTTTGATGGCCCCAAAGAACACTGAAGCTTTCTTT CASSLMAPKNTEAFF
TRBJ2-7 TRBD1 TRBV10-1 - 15 TGCGCCAGCAGTGAGTACTTGGGACAGGGAGGTGAGCAGTACTTC CASSEYLGQGGEQYF